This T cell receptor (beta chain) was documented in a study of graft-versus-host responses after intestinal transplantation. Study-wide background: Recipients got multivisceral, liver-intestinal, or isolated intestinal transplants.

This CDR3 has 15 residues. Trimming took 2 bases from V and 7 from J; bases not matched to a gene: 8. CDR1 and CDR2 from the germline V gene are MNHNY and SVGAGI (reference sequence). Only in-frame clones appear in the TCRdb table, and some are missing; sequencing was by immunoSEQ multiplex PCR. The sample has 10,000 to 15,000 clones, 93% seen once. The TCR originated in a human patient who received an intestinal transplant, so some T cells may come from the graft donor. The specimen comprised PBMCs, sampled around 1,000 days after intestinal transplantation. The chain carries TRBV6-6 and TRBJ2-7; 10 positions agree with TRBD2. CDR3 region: CASSYPSGGAVEQYF. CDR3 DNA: TGTGCCAGCAGTTACCCTAGCGGGGGAGCCGTGGAGCAGTACTTC.